This T cell receptor (beta chain) was sequenced for a study of cytotoxic CD8 clonotypes in ibrutinib-treated CLL. General study points: Treatment saw public clonotypes, which were uncommon, either contract or stay stable.

This clone appeared once. The antigen remains unidentified. CDR1 is SGDLS, CDR2 YYNGEE, per germline. The trim removed 2 bases at V and 5 bases at J, leaving 3 bases unmatched. The CDR3 is made up of 15 amino acids. Assay: immunoSEQ multiplex PCR; the TCRdb copy retains only in-frame clones and omits some. The table shows some 130,000 clones, with 75% to 95% occurring only once. The genes are TRBV9 and TRBJ2-2; TRBD2 matches at 10 bases. This clonotype was sampled from a human donor with chronic lymphocytic leukemia. The sequences come from PBMCs, collected after 12 months of ibrutinib treatment. This CDR3 is CASSVGLAETGELFF. The CDR3 DNA is TGTGCCAGCAGCGTCGGACTAGCGGAGACCGGGGAGCTGTTTTTT. The variable domain in full, with the rest retrieved from reference TRBV9 and TRBJ2-2, is DSGVTQTPKHLITATGQRVTLRCSPRSGDLSVYWYQQSLDQGLQFLIQYYNGEERAKGNILERFSAQQFPDLHSELNLSSLELGDSALYFCASSVGLAETGELFFGEGSRLTVL.